This TCR beta chain is from a study of blood T cell repertoires in COVID-19. Libraries were prepared by immunoSEQ multiplex PCR; TCRdb keeps only in-frame clonotypes and omits some of them. The top ten clones hold roughly 4.5% of a sample with fewer than 200,000 clones, roughly 83% of them seen once. Germline lookup yields CDR1 SNHLY and CDR2 FYNNEI. There are 13 residues in the CDR3. Between the trimmed V and J ends, which lost 5 bases and 7 bases, there was a span of 12 bases. Sequencing was carried out using PBMCs or T cells enriched from blood (not recorded which). This TCR derives from a woman between 50 and 59 years old who had recovered from COVID-19. The V and J genes are TRBV2 and TRBJ1-5; D is unclear. The CDR3 loop is CASSISGRQPQHF. As DNA, the CDR3 is TGTGCCAGCAGTATATCGGGTCGGCAGCCCCAGCATTTT.